This TCR beta chain was recovered during a study of T cell responses to AZD1222 COVID-19 vaccine. Study-wide points: Just six or seven AZD1222 recipients tested seropositive at baseline. After the peak T cell response, and only then, were repertoires sampled. A mostly white British donor set with more females was recruited, and clonal diversity was possibly underestimated. CD4 TCRs associated with vaccination spanned spike, dominating at 160-218 and 743-854.

The protocol was immunoSEQ multiplex PCR, while the TCRdb copy is restricted to in-frame clones and leaves out a portion. The sample lists around 200,000 clones, approximately 95% seen once, with around 0.96% in the top ten. V lost 0 bases and J lost 9, with 6 bases in between. Germline CDR1 reads SEHNR; CDR2 reads FQNEAQ (reference sequence). There are 12 residues in the CDR3. In regard to this clone: Its specificity is unknown.

The sequence derives from an adult who received the MenACWY meningococcal vaccine as a control. Sequences were derived from peripheral blood, sampled 28 days after the second dose of the MenACWY control vaccine. This sequence joins TRBV7-9 and TRBJ1-5; D unclear. CDR3 amino acids: CASSLAGRPQHF. CDR3 coding DNA: TGTGCCAGCAGCTTAGCCGGGAGGCCCCAGCATTTT.